The TCR beta chain under discussion was sequenced for a study of T-cell memory formation after mild COVID-19. TCRdb recomputed calls from the 5' RACE reads with MiXCR, one row per CDR3 protein. Of under 550,000 distinct CDR3 sequences in the sample, roughly 20% were seen once. Germline CDR1 and CDR2: SGHTA and FQGNSA. The CDR3 extends over 16 amino acids. Trimming removed 3 bases from V and 0 bases from J, with 11 bases in between. This clonotype originated in an adult woman who had mild COVID-19 (a few samples of this study predate the infection). Cell type and time point are not known. The chain combines TRBV7-2 with TRBJ1-4; D is possibly TRBD1 (5 bases). Sequencing was performed on PBMCs or a T cell subset sorted from them (not recorded which). Here the CDR3 reads CASSLQTGSTNEKLFF. The CDR3 nucleotides are TGTGCCAGCAGCTTGCAAACAGGTTCAACTAATGAAAAACTGTTTTTT.